This entry is about one TCR beta chain. Both 60 Vbeta primers and 13 Jbeta primers went into the PCR. TCRdb keeps only in-frame clones here, not all; method: immunoSEQ multiplex PCR. This sample has about 140,000 clones; approximately 83% occur once, and the top ten carry 3.5% to 5%. The data were taken from a study of cytomegalovirus exposure and HLA in healthy donors. Trimming cost V 1 base and J 10 bases, with 10 bases left between them. The CDR3 consists of 12 residues. CDR1 and CDR2 from the germline V gene are SEHNR and FQNEAQ (reference sequence). The sample taken for sequencing was PBMCs. The V call is TRBV7-9, the J call TRBJ1-2, with D maybe TRBD1 (5 bases). The receptor comes from a man in his forties in good health and CMV-seropositive. The chain's CDR3 is CASSLGDSVYTF. CDR3 sequence (DNA): TGTGCCAGCAGCTTAGGGGACTCCGTCTACACCTTC.